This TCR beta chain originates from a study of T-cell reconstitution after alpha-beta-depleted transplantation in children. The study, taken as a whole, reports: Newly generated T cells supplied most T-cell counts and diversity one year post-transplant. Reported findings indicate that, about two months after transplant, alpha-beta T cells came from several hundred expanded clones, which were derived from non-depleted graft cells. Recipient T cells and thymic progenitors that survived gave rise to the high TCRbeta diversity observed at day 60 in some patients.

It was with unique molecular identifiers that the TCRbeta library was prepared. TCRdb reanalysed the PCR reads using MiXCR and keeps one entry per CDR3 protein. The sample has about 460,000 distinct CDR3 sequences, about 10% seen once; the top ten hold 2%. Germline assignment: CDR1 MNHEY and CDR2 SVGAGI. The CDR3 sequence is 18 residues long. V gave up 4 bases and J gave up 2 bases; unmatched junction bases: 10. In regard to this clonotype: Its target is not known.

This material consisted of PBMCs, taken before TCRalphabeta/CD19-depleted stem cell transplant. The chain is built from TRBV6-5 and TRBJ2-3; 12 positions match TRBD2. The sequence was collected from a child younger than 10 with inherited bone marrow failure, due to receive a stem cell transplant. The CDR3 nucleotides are TGTGCCAGCAGTTCCTTACGGACTAGCGGGGCCCTCACAGATACGCAGTATTTT. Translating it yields CASSSLRTSGALTDTQYF.